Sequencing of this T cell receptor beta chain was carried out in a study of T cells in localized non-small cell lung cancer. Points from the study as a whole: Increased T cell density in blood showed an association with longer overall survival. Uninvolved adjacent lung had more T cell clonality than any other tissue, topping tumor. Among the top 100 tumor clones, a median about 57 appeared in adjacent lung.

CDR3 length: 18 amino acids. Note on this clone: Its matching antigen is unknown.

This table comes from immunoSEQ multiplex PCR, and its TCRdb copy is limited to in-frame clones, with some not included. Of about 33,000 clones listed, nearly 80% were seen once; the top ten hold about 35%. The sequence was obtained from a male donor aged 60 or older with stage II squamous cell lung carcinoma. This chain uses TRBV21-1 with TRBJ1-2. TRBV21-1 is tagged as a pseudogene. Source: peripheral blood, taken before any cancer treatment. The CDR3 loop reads CARSMKTGTSSGGYGYTF. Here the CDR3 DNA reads TGTGCCCGCTCAATGAAAACAGGGACCAGTTCGGGGGGCTATGGCTACACCTTC.